Included here is one T cell receptor beta chain sequence, with context. The data originate from a study of ipilimumab plus nivolumab after autologous stem cell transplantation. Assay: immunoSEQ multiplex PCR; the TCRdb copy retains only in-frame clones and omits some. The sample holds about 24,000 clones; just over 85% are singletons and the top ten take roughly 5.5%. V dropped 8 bases and J dropped 2 bases, with 11 bases sitting between them. The CDR3 extends over 13 amino acids. CDR1 and CDR2 from the germline V gene are ENHRY and SYGVKD. This sequence joins TRBV10-3 and TRBJ2-3, with D perhaps matching TRBD1 (6 bases). The sequences come from PBMCs, collected in a trial of ipilimumab plus nivolumab as post-transplant consolidation. This clonotype originated in a male donor with diffuse large B-cell lymphoma. DNA of the CDR3: TGTGCCATCTGGACAGAGGCCACAGATACGCAGTATTTT. The encoded protein is CAIWTEATDTQYF.